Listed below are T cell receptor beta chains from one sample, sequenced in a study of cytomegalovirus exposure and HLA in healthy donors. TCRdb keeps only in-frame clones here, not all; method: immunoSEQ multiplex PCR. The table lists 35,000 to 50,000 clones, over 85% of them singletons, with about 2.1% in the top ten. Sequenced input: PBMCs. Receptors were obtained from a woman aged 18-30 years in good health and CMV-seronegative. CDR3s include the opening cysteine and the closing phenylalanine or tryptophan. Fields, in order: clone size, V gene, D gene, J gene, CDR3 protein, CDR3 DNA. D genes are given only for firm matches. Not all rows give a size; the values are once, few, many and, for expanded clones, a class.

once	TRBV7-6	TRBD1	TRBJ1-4	CASSLGTGGNEKLFF	TGTGCCAGCAGCTTAGGGACAGGGGGGAATGAAAAACTGTTTTTT
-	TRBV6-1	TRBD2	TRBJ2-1	CASSQQAGAIYEQFF	TGTGCCAGCAGTCAGCAAGCGGGAGCAATCTATGAGCAGTTCTTC
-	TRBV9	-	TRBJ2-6	CASSVGDSTGANVLTF	TGTGCCAGCAGCGTAGGGGACTCGACTGGGGCCAACGTCCTGACTTTC
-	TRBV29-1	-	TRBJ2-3	CSVDLESTDTQYF	TGCAGCGTTGACCTGGAGTCCACAGATACGCAGTATTTT
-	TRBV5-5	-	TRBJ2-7	CASSRHRDASHYEQYF	TGTGCCAGCAGCCGCCACAGAGATGCCTCCCACTACGAGCAGTACTTC
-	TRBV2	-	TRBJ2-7	CASSESPGTSYEQYF	TGTGCCAGCAGTGAAAGCCCAGGGACTTCCTACGAGCAGTACTTC
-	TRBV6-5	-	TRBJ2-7	CASKRGGVYEQYF	TGTGCCAGCAAACGTGGCGGGGTCTACGAGCAGTACTTC
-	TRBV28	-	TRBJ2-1	CASSLGGPGYNEQFF	TGTGCCAGCAGTTTAGGGGGCCCGGGATACAATGAGCAGTTCTTC
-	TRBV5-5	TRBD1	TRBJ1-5	CASSLYSGGASNQPQHF	TGTGCCAGCAGCTTGTATTCAGGGGGCGCCAGCAATCAGCCCCAGCATTTT
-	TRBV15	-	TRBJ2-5	CATSTYGQGTMKETQYF	TGTGCCACCAGCACCTATGGTCAGGGGACTATGAAAGAGACCCAGTACTTC
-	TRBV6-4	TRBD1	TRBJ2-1	CASSVGTDRNEQFF	TGTGCCAGCAGTGTCGGGACAGATAGGAATGAGCAGTTCTTC
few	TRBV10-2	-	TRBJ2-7	CASAEGEQYF	TGCGCCAGCGCGGAGGGCGAGCAGTACTTC
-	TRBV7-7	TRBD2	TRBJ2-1	CASSSSSGTEQFF	TGTGCTAGCAGCTCATCTAGCGGGACTGAGCAGTTCTTC
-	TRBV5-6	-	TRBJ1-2	CASSLNSYGYTF	TGTGCCAGCAGCTTGAATAGTTATGGCTACACCTTC
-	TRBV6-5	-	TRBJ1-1	CASMKTIHTEAFF	TGTGCCAGCATGAAGACAATTCACACTGAAGCTTTCTTT
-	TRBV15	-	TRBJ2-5	CATSRTIGAGDQETQYF	TGTGCCACCAGCAGAACCATAGGGGCAGGGGACCAAGAGACCCAGTACTTC
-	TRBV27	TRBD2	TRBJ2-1	CASSPLRSGGVYNEQFF	TGTGCCAGCAGTCCCCTTAGAAGCGGGGGGGTCTACAATGAGCAGTTCTTC
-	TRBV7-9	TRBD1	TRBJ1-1	CASSSRDRGTEAFF	TGTGCCAGCAGCTCTAGGGACAGAGGCACTGAAGCTTTCTTT
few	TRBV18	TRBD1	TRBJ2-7	CASSPGTATSYEQYF	TGTGCCAGCTCACCTGGGACAGCTACTTCCTACGAGCAGTACTTC
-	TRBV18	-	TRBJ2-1	CASLATGSVNEQFF	TGTGCCAGCCTGGCAACCGGGTCCGTCAATGAGCAGTTCTTC
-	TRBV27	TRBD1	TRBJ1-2	CASSLATGGYYGYTF	TGTGCCAGCAGTTTAGCGACAGGGGGCTACTATGGCTACACCTTC
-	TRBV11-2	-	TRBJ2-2	CASSAQGTGELFF	TGTGCCAGCAGCGCACAGGGAACCGGGGAGCTGTTTTTT
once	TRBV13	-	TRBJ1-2	CASSQRLQVPLSNYGYTF	TGTGCCAGCAGCCAACGTTTGCAGGTACCACTGTCGAACTATGGCTACACCTTC
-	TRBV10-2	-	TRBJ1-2	CASSHSYGYTF	TGCGCCAGCAGTCACAGCTATGGCTACACCTTC
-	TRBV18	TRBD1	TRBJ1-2	CASSPGDRGSGVDGYTF	TGTGCCAGCTCACCAGGGGACAGGGGGAGTGGAGTGGATGGCTACACCTTC
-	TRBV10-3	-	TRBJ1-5	CAIRGGPEGNQPQHF	TGTGCCATCAGAGGAGGACCAGAGGGCAATCAGCCCCAGCATTTT
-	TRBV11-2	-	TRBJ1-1	CASSSVPSGENTEAFF	TGTGCCAGCAGCTCAGTGCCTTCCGGGGAAAACACTGAAGCTTTCTTT
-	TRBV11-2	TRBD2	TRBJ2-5	CASSLGLAGGRETQYF	TGTGCCAGCAGCCTAGGTCTAGCGGGGGGGCGAGAGACCCAGTACTTC
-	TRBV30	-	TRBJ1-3	CAWNGVGNTIYF	TGTGCCTGGAACGGGGTCGGAAACACCATATATTTT
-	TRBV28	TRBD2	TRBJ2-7	CASSPLLAGVNYEQYF	TGTGCCAGCAGCCCTCTCCTAGCGGGGGTCAACTACGAGCAGTACTTC
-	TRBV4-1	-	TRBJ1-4	CASSQEGDAYGGEKLFF	TGCGCCAGCAGCCAAGAGGGGGATGCTTACGGGGGTGAAAAACTGTTTTTT
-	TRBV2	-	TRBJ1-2	CASSPTGREANYGYTF	TGTGCCAGCAGCCCGACGGGGAGGGAGGCTAACTATGGCTACACCTTC